Presented here are 21 T cell receptor beta chains from one specimen sequenced in a study of T cells in Graves' hyperthyroidism and ophthalmopathy. The TCR beta CDR3 regions underwent amplification using RNA transcripts as the source. The study used the HTBI primer set for a first-round RT-PCR of the TCR CDR3. TCRdb reanalysed the multiplex PCR reads using MiXCR and keeps one entry per CDR3 protein. Of about 640,000 distinct CDR3 sequences listed, around 15% were seen once; the top ten hold around 12%. The sample consisted of blood. The source of these receptors is a woman aged 45 to 65 with Graves' ophthalmopathy.

This clonotype was seen more than once but under ten times. The rearrangement joins TRBV19 to TRBJ2-1, with 10 bases aligning to TRBD2. With V trimmed by 2 bases and J by 4 bases, 11 bases remained unmatched. There are 18 residues in the CDR3. Per the germline V gene, CDR1 is LNHDA and CDR2 is SQIVND (reference sequence). The CDR3 sequence: CASSIRLAGVEGYNEQFF. In DNA, the CDR3 is TGTGCCAGTAGTATAAGGCTAGCGGGAGTCGAGGGATACAATGAGCAGTTCTTC.

This clonotype was seen a few times. The chain joins TRBV9 to TRBJ1-6; 9 bases align to TRBD1. This CDR3 has 17 residues. CDR1 and CDR2 from the germline V gene are SGDLS and YYNGEE. Trimming removed 0 bases from V and 7 bases from J; junction bases left unmatched: 8. The DNA for the CDR3 is TGTGCCAGCAGCGTAGCCCCCAGGACAGGGGCGAATTCACCCCTCCACTTT. This encodes CASSVAPRTGANSPLHF.

This clonotype occurred a few times. A much larger clone differs by one base, so this may be a read error. This CDR3 is missing its conserved last phenylalanine or tryptophan, likely due to a read error. J is TRBJ1-2 and V is TRBV7-2; D uncertain. V lost 1 base to trimming and J lost 8 bases, with 5 bases between them. The CDR3 loop spans 11 amino acids. Germline loops: CDR1 SGHTA, CDR2 FQGNSA. The CDR3 DNA reads TGTGCCAGCAGCTTAGACGGAGGCTACACCCTC. Translating gives CASSLDGGYTL.

This clonotype was counted ten times or more. This chain's CDR3 is CASSLGHARSNEQFF. The CDR3 DNA follows: TGCGCCAGCAGCTTGGGTCACGCCCGGTCAAATGAGCAGTTCTTC. The chain employs TRBV5-1 and TRBJ2-1; no clear D. The length of the CDR3 is 15 residues. The V gene's germline CDR1 is SGHRS and CDR2 YFSETQ. V was shortened by 0 bases and J by 7 bases, with 14 bases between the two germline ends. Combining the CDR3 with reference TRBV5-1 and TRBJ2-1 gives the whole variable domain KAGVTQTPRYLIKTRGQQVTLSCSPISGHRSVSWYQQTPGQGLQFLFEYFSETQRNKGNFPGRFSGRQFSNSRSEMNVSTLELGDSALYLCASSLGHARSNEQFFGPGTRLTVL.

This clonotype was seen a handful of times. This may stem from a read error, because a much larger clone lies one nucleotide away. The chain is built from TRBV20-1 and TRBJ1-1, with unresolved D. The CDR3 is 12 residues long. Per germline, CDR1 DFQATT and CDR2 SNEGSKA (reference sequence). V dropped 4 bases and J dropped 7 bases, with 13 bases sitting between them. CDR3 coding DNA: TGCAGTGCTAAGGAGGGCGGCGGTGAAGCTTTCTTT. This codes for CSAKEGGGEAFF.

The rearrangement joins TRBV20-1 to TRBJ2-3; D not certain. Between the trimmed V and J ends, which lost 2 bases and 5 bases, there was a span of 2 bases. This CDR3 is 10 amino acids long. Germline V gene data show CDR1 as DFQATT and CDR2 as SNEGSKA (reference sequence). In nucleotides, the CDR3 is TGCAGTGCTAGAATAGATACGCAGTATTTT. Translation: CSARIDTQYF.

In its sample, this clonotype was seen many times. The chain recombines TRBV12-3 or TRBV12-4 with TRBJ2-1; 11 nucleotides match TRBD2. V was pared by 2 bases and J by 3 bases, with 3 bases of the junction left unmatched. The CDR3 contains 16 residues. This CDR3 is CASSLIAGGNYNEQFF. The CDR3 DNA sequence: TGTGCCAGCAGTTTAATAGCGGGAGGGAACTACAATGAGCAGTTCTTC.

In the case of this clonotype: No conserved phenylalanine or tryptophan ends this CDR3, so it is likely a read error. This chain connects TRBV10-3 to TRBJ2-7; 7 positions match TRBD1. V trimming: 5 bases; J trimming: 3 bases; junction bases outside the gene matches: 7. Per germline, CDR1 ENHRY and CDR2 SYGVKD. The CDR3 is 14 amino acids. In DNA, the CDR3 is TGTGCCATCAGTCGGGACAGCCTTGTCTACGAGCAGTACCTC. Protein sequence: CAISRDSLVYEQYL.

This clonotype has at least ten counts. V gene TRBV18 combines with J gene TRBJ1-1, with a weak D call TRBD1 (6 bases). V was cut by 3 bases and J by 8 bases, with 10 bases left in between. The CDR3 covers 12 residues. Germline V gene data show CDR1 as KGHSH and CDR2 as LQKENI. The CDR3 DNA is TGTGCCAGCTCACCTAACAGGGAAGAAGCTTTCTTT. Protein sequence: CASSPNREEAFF.

At least ten counts were recorded for this clonotype. This sequence joins TRBV29-1 and TRBJ2-4; 7 bases fit TRBD2. V was clipped by 3 bases and J by 6 bases; unmatched bases: 11. The CDR3 length is 15 residues. Germline values: CDR1 SQVTM, CDR2 ANQGSEA. CDR3 bases: TGCAGCGTTGAGGGCGGGAGAGGCGAGACAAACATTCAGTACTTC. It specifies CSVEGGRGETNIQYF.

As concerns this clonotype: Given a much more abundant clone one base away, this may be a read error. The DNA for the CDR3 is TGTGCCAGCACCCCCGCAGGGACAGGGCGACCCAATTCACCCCTCCACTTT. This codes for CASTPAGTGRPNSPLHF. The chain joins TRBV7-3 to TRBJ1-6; 9 bases are a match to TRBD1. The CDR3 is 17 residues long. J gave up 7 bases and V 7 bases, and 14 bases lay outside the gene matches. Germline lookup yields CDR1 SGHTA and CDR2 FQGTGA.

The chain is built from TRBV7-9 and TRBJ1-1; D gene ambiguous. CDR3 length: 14 amino acids. CDR1 SEHNR and CDR2 FQNEAQ come from the germline V gene (reference sequence). Trimming left V 2 bases short and J 5 bases short, with 12 bases between. CDR3 residues: CASSLNNGRTEAFF. The CDR3 nucleotides are TGTGCCAGCAGCTTAAATAACGGGAGAACTGAAGCTTTCTTT.

This clonotype was observed at least ten times. The gene calls are TRBV2 and TRBJ1-1, with 11 nucleotides matching TRBD1. The CDR3 is 17 amino acids. Germline lookup yields CDR1 SNHLY and CDR2 FYNNEI. The ends lost 1 base at V and 0 bases at J; junction bases unmatched: 4. The CDR3, as DNA: TGTGCCAGCAGTGAAGTCGGACAGGGGGCTGTGAACACTGAAGCTTTCTTT. Translation: CASSEVGQGAVNTEAFF.

This clonotype was counted ten times or more. The chain joins TRBV5-1 to TRBJ2-7; D is unclear. With 4 bases removed from V and 1 base from J, the gap between germline ends came to 9 bases. The CDR3 is made up of 13 amino acids. Germline CDR1 is SGHRS and CDR2 is YFSETQ. CDR3 residues: CASSMDRSYEQYF. The DNA of the CDR3 is TGCGCCAGCAGCATGGACCGTTCCTACGAGCAGTACTTC.

This chain connects TRBV6-5 to TRBJ2-1, with 12 bases identical to TRBD1. The V gene's germline CDR1 is MNHEY and CDR2 SVGAGI. V gave up 6 bases and J gave up 9 bases; unmatched junction bases: 9. This CDR3 spans 15 amino acids. The CDR3 bases are TGTGCCAGCAGGACCCCGGGACAGGGGGCAGGTGAGCAGTTCTTC. This gives the protein CASRTPGQGAGEQFF.

J is TRBJ2-3 and V is TRBV12-3 or TRBV12-4; the D gene is possibly TRBD1 (5 bases). V was cut by 8 bases and J by 2 bases, with 23 bases left in between. The CDR3 length is 17 residues. CDR3 coding DNA: TGTGCCAGCTGCACATCCGACAGATCTTCAAACACAGATACGCAGTATTTT. Translation: CASCTSDRSSNTDTQYF.

This clonotype was found many times. The chain uses TRBV10-3 and TRBJ2-3, with TRBD2 matching 9 bases. There are 16 residues in the CDR3. V lost 4 bases to trimming and J lost 6 bases; unmatched junction nucleotides: 11. Germline V lookup: CDR1 ENHRY, CDR2 SYGVKD. CDR3: CAISGGAGGLSDTQYF. The CDR3 DNA reads as TGTGCCATCAGTGGAGGGGCGGGAGGGCTGTCGGATACGCAGTATTTT.

This clonotype was seen many times. The V gene is TRBV12-3 or TRBV12-4, the J gene TRBJ2-2; D remains unclear. CDR3 size: 14 residues. Trimming stripped 5 bases from V and 4 bases from J, with 11 bases between. DNA for the CDR3: TGTGCCAGCAGTGCCCGGCTTTCCACCGGGGAGCTGTTTTTT. Translated: CASSARLSTGELFF.

This clonotype was picked up a small number of times. This chain joins TRBV5-4 and TRBJ2-3, with D perhaps matching TRBD1 (6 bases). The CDR3 loop spans 15 amino acids. Germline loops: CDR1 SGHNT, CDR2 YYREEE (reference sequence). V lost 1 base and J 9 bases, leaving 18 bases between the germline ends. CDR3 protein: CASSLPGDLGWTQYF. CDR3 in DNA: TGTGCCAGCAGCTTGCCAGGGGATTTAGGGTGGACGCAGTATTTT.

This clonotype was detected only a few times. The genes are TRBV3-1 and TRBJ1-2; weak D call: TRBD1 (5 bases). The CDR3 runs 21 residues. Germline V gene lookup returns CDR1 LGHDT and CDR2 YNNKEL (reference sequence). V lost 0 bases, J lost 1 base, and 27 bases lay in between. The CDR3 is CASSQDLRSGPRLAGNYGYTF. The CDR3 DNA reads TGTGCCAGCAGCCAAGATCTCCGATCGGGGCCCCGGCTCGCGGGTAACTATGGCTACACCTTC.

V and J are TRBV3-1 and TRBJ1-6; perhaps TRBD1 as D (5 bases). There are 15 residues in the CDR3. Trimming removed 2 bases from V and 6 bases from J, with 11 bases in between. Germline CDR1 reads LGHDT; CDR2 reads YNNKEL (reference sequence). The CDR3 here is CASSQQGTTNSPLHF. For the CDR3, the DNA is TGTGCCAGCAGCCAACAAGGGACGACTAATTCACCCCTCCACTTT.